This TCR beta chain is drawn from a study of read filtering for tumor transcriptome and immune sequencing. Turning to the study itself: Among patients, approximately 17 were male and more than 11 female, aged roughly 45 to 80 (mean roughly 63). Eight or nine patients were R-ISS I, about 16 were R-ISS II, roughly 7 were R-ISS III.

This clonotype was seen at least ten times. What it recognizes is unknown. Study-wide findings and caveats: This fraction held mixed bone marrow immune cells after CD138-negative sorting. IR-seq and RNA-seq agreed better without single-read clonotypes.

This library used around 400 ng RNA and molecular barcoded adaptors spanning alpha/delta and beta/gamma chains. TCRdb reanalysed the reads using MiXCR and keeps one entry per CDR3 protein. The sample has 30,000 to 40,000 distinct CDR3 sequences, around 15% seen once. With 7 bases clipped from V and 2 bases from J, the junction kept 6 bases outside the gene matches. The CDR3 is made up of 14 amino acids. Germline V gene sequence: CDR1 MDHEN, CDR2 SYDVKM. Input material: a population of CD138-negative cells sorted from bone marrow. The genes are TRBV28 and TRBJ2-3; TRBD1 aligns across 7 bases. This TCR derives from a donor at least 40 years old with multiple myeloma. The CDR3 DNA is TGTGCCAGCAAAACACAGGGGAACACAGATACGCAGTATTTT. This encodes CASKTQGNTDTQYF.